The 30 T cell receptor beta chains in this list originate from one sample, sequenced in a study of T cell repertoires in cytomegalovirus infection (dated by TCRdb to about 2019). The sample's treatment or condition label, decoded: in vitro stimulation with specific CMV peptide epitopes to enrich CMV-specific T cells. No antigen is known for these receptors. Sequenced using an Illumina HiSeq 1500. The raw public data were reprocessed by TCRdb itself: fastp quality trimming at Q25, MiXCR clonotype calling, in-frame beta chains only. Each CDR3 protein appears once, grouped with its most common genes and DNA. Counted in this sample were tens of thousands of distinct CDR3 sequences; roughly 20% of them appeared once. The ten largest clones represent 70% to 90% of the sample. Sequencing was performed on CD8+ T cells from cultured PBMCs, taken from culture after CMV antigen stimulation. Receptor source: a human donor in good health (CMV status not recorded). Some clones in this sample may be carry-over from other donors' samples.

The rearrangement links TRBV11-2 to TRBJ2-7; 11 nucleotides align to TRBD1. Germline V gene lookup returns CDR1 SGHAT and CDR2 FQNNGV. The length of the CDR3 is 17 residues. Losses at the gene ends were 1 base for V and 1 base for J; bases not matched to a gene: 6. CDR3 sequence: CASSLVIGTGGSYEQYF. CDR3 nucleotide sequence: TGTGCCAGCAGCTTAGTAATCGGGACAGGGGGTTCCTACGAGCAGTACTTC.

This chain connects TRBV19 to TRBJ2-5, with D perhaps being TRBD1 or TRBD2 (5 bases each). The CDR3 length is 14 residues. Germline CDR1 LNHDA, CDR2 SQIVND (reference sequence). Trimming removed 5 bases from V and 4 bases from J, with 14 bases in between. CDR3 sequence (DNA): TGTGCCAGTAGTCCCCAGGGAGTCGGAGAGACCCAGTACTTC. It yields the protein CASSPQGVGETQYF.

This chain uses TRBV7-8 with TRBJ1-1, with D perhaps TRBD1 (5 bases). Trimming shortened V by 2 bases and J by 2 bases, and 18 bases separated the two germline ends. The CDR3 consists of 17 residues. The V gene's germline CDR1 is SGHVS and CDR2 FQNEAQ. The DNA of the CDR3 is TGTGCCAGCAGCTTAAAGGAACCTAGGGGCCCTAACACTGAAGCTTTCTTT. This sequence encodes CASSLKEPRGPNTEAFF.

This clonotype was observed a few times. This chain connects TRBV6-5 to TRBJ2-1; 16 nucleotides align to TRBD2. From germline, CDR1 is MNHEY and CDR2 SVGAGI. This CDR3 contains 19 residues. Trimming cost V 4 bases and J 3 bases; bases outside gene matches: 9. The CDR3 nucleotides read TGTGCCAGCAGTTCCCTCGGGACTAGCGGGGGGGGAGTCTACAATGAGCAGTTCTTC. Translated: CASSSLGTSGGGVYNEQFF.

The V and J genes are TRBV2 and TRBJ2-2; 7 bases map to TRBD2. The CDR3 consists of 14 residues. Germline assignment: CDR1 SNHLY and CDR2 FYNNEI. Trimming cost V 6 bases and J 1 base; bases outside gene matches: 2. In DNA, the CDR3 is TGTGCCAGCAGGGTAGCGGGGAACACCGGGGAGCTGTTTTTT. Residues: CASRVAGNTGELFF.

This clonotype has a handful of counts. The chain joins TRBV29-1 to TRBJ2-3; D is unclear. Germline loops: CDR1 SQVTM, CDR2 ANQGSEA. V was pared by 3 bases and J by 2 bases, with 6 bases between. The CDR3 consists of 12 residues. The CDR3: CSVDTYTDTQYF. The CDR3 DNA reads TGCAGCGTTGACACCTACACAGATACGCAGTATTTT.

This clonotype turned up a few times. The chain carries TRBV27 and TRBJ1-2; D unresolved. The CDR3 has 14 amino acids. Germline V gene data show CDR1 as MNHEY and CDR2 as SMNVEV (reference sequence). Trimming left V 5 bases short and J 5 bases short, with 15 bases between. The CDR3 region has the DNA TGTGCCAGCAGTGCATACAGTGGGGAGTATGGCTACACCTTC. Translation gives CASSAYSGEYGYTF.

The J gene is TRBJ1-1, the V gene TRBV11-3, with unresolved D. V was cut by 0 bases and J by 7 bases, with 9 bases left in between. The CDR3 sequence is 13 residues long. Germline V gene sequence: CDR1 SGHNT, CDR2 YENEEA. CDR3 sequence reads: CASSLDYGNEAFF. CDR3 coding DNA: TGTGCCAGCAGCTTAGACTATGGAAATGAAGCTTTCTTT.

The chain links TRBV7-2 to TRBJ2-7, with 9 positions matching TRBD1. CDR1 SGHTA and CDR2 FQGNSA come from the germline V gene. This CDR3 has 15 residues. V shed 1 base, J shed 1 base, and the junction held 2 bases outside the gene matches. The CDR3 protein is CASSLVGQGSYEQYF. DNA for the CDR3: TGTGCCAGCAGCTTAGTGGGACAGGGATCCTACGAGCAGTACTTC.

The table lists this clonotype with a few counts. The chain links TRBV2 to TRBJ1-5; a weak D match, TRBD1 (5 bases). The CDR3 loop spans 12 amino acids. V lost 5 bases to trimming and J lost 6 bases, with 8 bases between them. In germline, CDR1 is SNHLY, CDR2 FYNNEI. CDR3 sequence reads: CASSWGSQPQHF. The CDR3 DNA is TGTGCCAGCAGTTGGGGCAGTCAGCCCCAGCATTTT.

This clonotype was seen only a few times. The CDR3 nucleotides read TGTGCCAGCAGCTTGGCGAACAATGAGCAGTTCTTC. This encodes CASSLANNEQFF. V gene TRBV5-5 combines with J gene TRBJ2-1; no definite D call. V was shortened by 0 bases and J by 5 bases, with 3 bases between the two germline ends. This CDR3 comprises 12 residues. Germline V lookup: CDR1 SGHKS, CDR2 YYEKEE (reference sequence).

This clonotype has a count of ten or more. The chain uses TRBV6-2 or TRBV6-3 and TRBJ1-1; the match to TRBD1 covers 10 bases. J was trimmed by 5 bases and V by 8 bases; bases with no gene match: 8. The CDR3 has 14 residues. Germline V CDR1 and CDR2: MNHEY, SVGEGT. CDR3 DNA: TGTGCCAGCGCATTTTGGGACAGGGGAACTGAAGCTTTCTTT. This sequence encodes CASAFWDRGTEAFF.

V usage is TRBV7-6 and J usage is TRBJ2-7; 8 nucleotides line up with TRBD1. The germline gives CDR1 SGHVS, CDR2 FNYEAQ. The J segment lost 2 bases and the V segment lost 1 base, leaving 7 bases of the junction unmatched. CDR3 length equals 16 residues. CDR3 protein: CASSLEADRATYEQYF. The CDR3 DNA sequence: TGTGCCAGCAGCTTAGAAGCGGACAGGGCCACCTACGAGCAGTACTTC.

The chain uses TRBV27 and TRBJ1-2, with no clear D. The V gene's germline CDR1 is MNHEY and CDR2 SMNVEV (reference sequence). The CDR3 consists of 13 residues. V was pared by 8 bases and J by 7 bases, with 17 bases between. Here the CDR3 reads CASGIEGVSGYTF. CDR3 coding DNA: TGTGCCAGCGGAATTGAGGGAGTGAGTGGCTACACCTTC.

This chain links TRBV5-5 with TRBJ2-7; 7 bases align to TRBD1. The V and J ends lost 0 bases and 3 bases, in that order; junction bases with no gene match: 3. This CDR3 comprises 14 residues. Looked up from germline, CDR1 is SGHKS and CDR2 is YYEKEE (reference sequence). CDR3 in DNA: TGTGCCAGCAGCTTGGGTGACAGGGTCTACGAGCAGTACTTC. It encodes CASSLGDRVYEQYF.

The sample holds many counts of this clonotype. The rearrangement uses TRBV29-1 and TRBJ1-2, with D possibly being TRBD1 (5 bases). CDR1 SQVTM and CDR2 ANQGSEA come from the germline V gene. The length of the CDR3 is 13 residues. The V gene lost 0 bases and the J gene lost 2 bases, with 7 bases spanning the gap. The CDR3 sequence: CSVEDRVNYGYTF. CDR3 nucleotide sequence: TGCAGCGTTGAAGACAGGGTGAACTATGGCTACACCTTC. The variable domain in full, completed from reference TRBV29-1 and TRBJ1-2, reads SAVISQKPSRDICQRGTSLTIQCQVDSQVTMMFWYRQQPGQSLTLIATANQGSEATYESGFVIDKFPISRPNLTFSTLTVSNMSPEDSSIYLCSVEDRVNYGYTFGSGTRLTVV.

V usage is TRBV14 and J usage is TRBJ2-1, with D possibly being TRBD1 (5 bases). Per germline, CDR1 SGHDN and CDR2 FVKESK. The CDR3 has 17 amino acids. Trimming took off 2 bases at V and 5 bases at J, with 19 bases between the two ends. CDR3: CASSQFASGLRNNEQFF. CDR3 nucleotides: TGTGCCAGCAGCCAATTCGCGTCAGGGTTGCGGAACAATGAGCAGTTCTTC. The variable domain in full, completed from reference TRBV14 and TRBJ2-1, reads EAGVTQFPSHSVIEKGQTVTLRCDPISGHDNLYWYRRVMGKEIKFLLHFVKESKQDESGMPNNRFLAERTGGTYSTLKVQPAELEDSGVYFCASSQFASGLRNNEQFFGPGTRLTVL.

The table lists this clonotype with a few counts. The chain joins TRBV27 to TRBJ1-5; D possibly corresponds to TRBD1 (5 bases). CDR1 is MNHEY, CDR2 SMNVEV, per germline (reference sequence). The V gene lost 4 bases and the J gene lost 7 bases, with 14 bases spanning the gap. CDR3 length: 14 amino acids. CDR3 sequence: CASSYSRGDQPQHF. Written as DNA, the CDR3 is TGTGCCAGCAGTTACTCACGGGGGGACCAGCCCCAGCATTTT.

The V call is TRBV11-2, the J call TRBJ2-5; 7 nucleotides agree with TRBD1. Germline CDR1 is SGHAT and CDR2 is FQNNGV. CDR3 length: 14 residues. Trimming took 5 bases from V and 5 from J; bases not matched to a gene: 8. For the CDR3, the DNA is TGTGCCAGCAGCGCGAGACAGGGCTTTGAGACCCAGTACTTC. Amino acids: CASSARQGFETQYF.

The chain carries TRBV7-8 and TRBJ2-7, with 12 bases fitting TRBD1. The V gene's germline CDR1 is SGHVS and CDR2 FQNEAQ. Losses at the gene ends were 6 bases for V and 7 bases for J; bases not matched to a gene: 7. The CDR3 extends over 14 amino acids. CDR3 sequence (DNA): TGTGCCAGCAGTCCTAGGGACAGGGGGCTGGAGCAGTACTTC. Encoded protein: CASSPRDRGLEQYF. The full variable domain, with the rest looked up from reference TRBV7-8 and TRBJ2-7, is GAGVSQSPRYKVAKRGQDVALRCDPISGHVSLFWYQQALGQGPEFLTYFQNEAQLDKSGLPSDRFFAERPEGSVSTLKIQRTQQEDSAVYLCASSPRDRGLEQYFGPGTRLTVT.

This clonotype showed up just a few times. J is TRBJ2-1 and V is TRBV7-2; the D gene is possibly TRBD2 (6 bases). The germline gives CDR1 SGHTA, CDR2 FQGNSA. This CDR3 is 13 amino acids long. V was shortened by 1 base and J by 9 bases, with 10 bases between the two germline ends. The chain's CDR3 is CASSLDLGGEQFF. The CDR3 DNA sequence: TGTGCCAGCAGCTTAGACCTGGGAGGTGAGCAGTTCTTC.

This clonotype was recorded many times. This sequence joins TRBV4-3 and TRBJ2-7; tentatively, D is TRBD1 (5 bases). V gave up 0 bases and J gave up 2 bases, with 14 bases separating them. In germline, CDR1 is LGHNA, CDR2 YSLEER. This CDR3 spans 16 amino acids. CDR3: CASSQEFDDSPYEQYF. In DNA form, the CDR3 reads TGCGCCAGCAGCCAAGAGTTCGACGACAGTCCCTACGAGCAGTACTTC.

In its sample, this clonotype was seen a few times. The CDR3 DNA follows: TGTGCCAGCAGCTTTCGGCGGGGACAAGAGACCCAGTACTTC. Its translation: CASSFRRGQETQYF. The chain employs TRBV7-6 and TRBJ2-5; D perhaps matches TRBD2 (6 bases). Trimming shortened V by 3 bases and J by 2 bases, and 10 bases separated the two germline ends. Germline V gene data show CDR1 as SGHVS and CDR2 as FNYEAQ. CDR3 length: 14 amino acids.

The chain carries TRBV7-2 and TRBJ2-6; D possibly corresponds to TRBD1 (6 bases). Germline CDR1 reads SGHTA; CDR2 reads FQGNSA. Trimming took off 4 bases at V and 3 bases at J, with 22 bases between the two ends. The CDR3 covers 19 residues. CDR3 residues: CASSSHRLGRGYGANVLTF. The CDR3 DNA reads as TGTGCCAGCAGCTCCCACCGATTGGGAAGGGGGTATGGGGCCAACGTCCTGACTTTC.

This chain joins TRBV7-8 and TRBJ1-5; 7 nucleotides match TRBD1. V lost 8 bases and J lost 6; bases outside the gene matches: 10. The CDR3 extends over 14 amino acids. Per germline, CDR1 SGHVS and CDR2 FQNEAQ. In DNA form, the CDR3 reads TGTGCCAGCTCCCCGCAGGGGGGGGCTCAGCCCCAGCATTTT. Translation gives CASSPQGGAQPQHF.

CDR3 protein: CASSLRTTSGGSTDTQYF. As DNA, the CDR3 is TGTGCCAGCAGCTTGCGGACGACTAGCGGGGGAAGCACAGATACGCAGTATTTT. The V and J genes are TRBV7-2 and TRBJ2-3; 12 bases fit TRBD2. Germline V gives CDR1 SGHTA, CDR2 FQGNSA. This CDR3 region has 18 residues. J was trimmed by 0 bases and V by 3 bases; bases with no gene match: 7.

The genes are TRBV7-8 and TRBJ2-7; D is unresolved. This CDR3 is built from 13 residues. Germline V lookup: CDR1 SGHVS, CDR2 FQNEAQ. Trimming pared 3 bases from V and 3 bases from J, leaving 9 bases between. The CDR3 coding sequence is TGTGCCAGCAGCTTTGGGCCTCTCTACGAGCAGTACTTC. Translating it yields CASSFGPLYEQYF.

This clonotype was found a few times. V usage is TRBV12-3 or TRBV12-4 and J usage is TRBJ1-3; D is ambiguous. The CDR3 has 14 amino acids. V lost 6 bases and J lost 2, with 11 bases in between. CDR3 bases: TGTGCCAGCAGCCCTGGGGTAGCTGGAAACACCATATATTTT. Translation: CASSPGVAGNTIYF.

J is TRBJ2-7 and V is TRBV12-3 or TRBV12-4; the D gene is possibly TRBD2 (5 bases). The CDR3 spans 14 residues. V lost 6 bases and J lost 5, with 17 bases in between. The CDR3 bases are TGTGCCAGCAGGAAAGGATCGCCGGGGAACGAGCAGTACTTC. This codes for CASRKGSPGNEQYF.

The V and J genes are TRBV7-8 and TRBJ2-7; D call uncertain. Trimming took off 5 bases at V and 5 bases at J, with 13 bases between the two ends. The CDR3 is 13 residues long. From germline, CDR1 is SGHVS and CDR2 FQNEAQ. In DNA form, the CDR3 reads TGTGCCAGCAGCCCCGAAAACCGGGACGAGCAGTACTTC. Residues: CASSPENRDEQYF.